This T cell receptor (beta chain) was identified in a study of T cell responses to AZD1222 COVID-19 vaccine. The overall study: Pooling covered second doses at about 4 or about 12 weeks. Findings of the study overall: Spike-specific TCR depth and breadth grew after two AZD1222 doses.

Clones were read by immunoSEQ multiplex PCR, and TCRdb kept only the in-frame ones, dropping some. The table lists about 72,000 clones, 86% of them singletons, with over 2% in the top ten. Of note for this clone: Its target is unknown.

There are 11 residues in the CDR3. V was clipped by 11 bases and J by 8 bases, with 15 bases between them. Germline loops: CDR1 MDHEN, CDR2 SYDVKM. Source: peripheral blood, taken on day 0 of AZD1222 vaccination. The chain has TRBV28 and TRBJ1-2, with D perhaps matching TRBD1 (5 bases). The clonotype originates from an adult in good health. The CDR3 sequence is CAPKGSGGYTF. The CDR3 DNA reads as TGTGCCCCGAAGGGGTCAGGGGGCTACACCTTC.